The TCR beta chain described here comes from a study of T cell responses to AZD1222 COVID-19 vaccine. Background on the study: Second-dose intervals near 4 or 12 weeks were combined. The study, taken as a whole, reports: Repertoires were obtained only post-peak T cell response.

In the case of this clone: Its target is unknown.

The method was immunoSEQ multiplex PCR; TCRdb's version includes in-frame clones alone and lacks a portion of them. The data hold 110,000 or so clones, with 70% to 90% observed a single time. Trimming removed 3 bases from V and 1 base from J, with 4 bases in between. Germline V gene data show CDR1 as DFQATT and CDR2 as SNEGSKA (reference sequence). This CDR3 comprises 11 residues. The starting material was peripheral blood, obtained on day 0 of AZD1222 vaccination. The sequence derives from an adult in good health. The gene calls are TRBV20-1 and TRBJ2-7; D is unresolved. CDR3 bases: TGCAGTGCTAGCGGTTCCTACGAGCAGTACTTC. As protein: CSASGSYEQYF.